Below, 20 T cell receptor beta chains from the same sample are listed, as sequenced in a study of blood T cell repertoires in COVID-19. Clones were sequenced by immunoSEQ multiplex PCR, and TCRdb holds only the in-frame ones, with some missing. The data hold 210,000 or so clones, with around 91% observed a single time. Sequences were obtained from peripheral blood. These receptors were obtained from a woman in her 40s with acute or convalescent COVID-19.

This clone was seen ten or more times. The V call is TRBV21-1, the J call TRBJ2-7; TRBD2 was called by the table and not checked on the DNA. TRBV21-1 is a pseudogene. The CDR3 runs to 12 residues. CDR3 DNA sequence: TGTGCCAGCAGCAATTCTTCCTACGAGCAGTACGTC. This codes for CASSNSSYEQYV.

The gene calls are TRBV7-9 and TRBJ1-4; D gene unclear. V was clipped by 2 bases and J by 11 bases, with 21 bases between them. Germline V gene data show CDR1 as SEHNR and CDR2 as FQNEAQ (reference sequence). The CDR3 is 16 amino acids. CDR3 sequence (DNA): TGTGCCAGCAGCTTACGTTCAGGTCCCCTTAATGGGAAACTGTTTTTT. It is translated as CASSLRSGPLNGKLFF.

The chain couples TRBV2 to TRBJ2-1; 8 positions match TRBD1. CDR3 size: 15 residues. V lost 2 bases to trimming and J lost 7 bases; unmatched junction nucleotides: 7. Germline V gene lookup returns CDR1 SNHLY and CDR2 FYNNEI. The CDR3 protein is CASSEYGQGLNEQFF. Written as DNA, the CDR3 is TGTGCCAGCAGTGAATATGGACAGGGCTTGAATGAGCAGTTCTTC. The complete variable domain, with remaining parts taken from reference TRBV2 and TRBJ2-1, reads EPEVTQTPSHQVTQMGQEVILRCVPISNHLYFYWYRQILGQKVEFLVSFYNNEISEKSEIFDDQFSVERPDGSNFTLKIRSTKLEDSAMYFCASSEYGQGLNEQFFGPGTRLTVL.

This chain uses TRBV6-5 with TRBJ2-3, with 7 bases matching TRBD1. CDR1 and CDR2 from the germline V gene are MNHEY and SVGAGI. The junction had 8 bases not matched to a gene; V was cut back by 6 bases and J by 2 bases. The CDR3 is 15 amino acids. Here the CDR3 reads CASSSGTANTDTQYF. The CDR3 DNA follows: TGTGCCAGCAGCTCCGGGACAGCCAACACAGATACGCAGTATTTT.

This clone was counted only a few times. The chain recombines TRBV30 with TRBJ1-6, with D unresolved. In germline, CDR1 is GTSNPN, CDR2 SVGIG (reference sequence). V lost 1 base, J lost 7 bases, and 14 bases lay in between. The CDR3 covers 15 residues. CDR3 amino acids: CAWSADSGINSPLHF. As DNA, the CDR3 is TGTGCCTGGAGTGCAGATTCCGGGATAAATTCACCCCTCCACTTT.

The CDR3 sequence is CASSRGGGGNTIYF. CDR3 nucleotides: TGTGCCAGCAGCCGAGGTGGGGGGGGAAACACCATATATTTT. V is TRBV7-8 and J is TRBJ1-3; D perhaps matches TRBD1 (5 bases). Trimming cost V 5 bases and J 4 bases, with 12 bases left between them. Germline V gives CDR1 SGHVS, CDR2 FQNEAQ. This CDR3 is built from 14 residues. Full variable domain (rest looked up from reference TRBV7-8 and TRBJ1-3): GAGVSQSPRYKVAKRGQDVALRCDPISGHVSLFWYQQALGQGPEFLTYFQNEAQLDKSGLPSDRFFAERPEGSVSTLKIQRTQQEDSAVYLCASSRGGGGNTIYFGEGSWLTVV.

This clone was counted only a few times. This chain links TRBV21-1 with TRBJ2-2; TRBD2 is taken as the D call from the table, unchecked against the DNA. TRBV21-1 corresponds to a pseudogene. This CDR3 has 16 residues. The CDR3 protein is CASSPLAGASYGELFF. The CDR3 DNA reads as TGTGCCAGCAGCCCACTAGCGGGGGCTAGCTACGGGGAGCTGTTTTTT.

The chain couples TRBV2 to TRBJ2-4, with 10 nucleotides matching TRBD2. V shed 2 bases, J shed 3 bases, and the junction held 4 bases outside the gene matches. This CDR3 spans 16 amino acids. CDR1 and CDR2 (germline): SNHLY, FYNNEI. The CDR3 coding sequence is TGTGCCAGCAGTGAAAGGGTAGCGGGGGGCAAAAACATTCAGTACTTC. As protein: CASSERVAGGKNIQYF.

The V call is TRBV6-5, the J call TRBJ2-7; perhaps TRBD1 as D (6 bases). This CDR3 is built from 13 residues. Germline assignment: CDR1 MNHEY and CDR2 SVGAGI. Trimming removed 5 bases from V and 5 bases from J, with 13 bases in between. The CDR3 bases are TGTGCCAGCAGTCCGGGAACAGGGAACGAGCAGTACGTC. It specifies CASSPGTGNEQYV.

The V gene is TRBV19, the J gene TRBJ1-5; 7 bases map to TRBD1. Per the germline V gene, CDR1 is LNHDA and CDR2 is SQIVND (reference sequence). Trimming removed 3 bases from V and 2 bases from J; junction bases left unmatched: 4. The CDR3 covers 15 residues. The CDR3 DNA is TGTGCCAGTAGTATTAGAACAGGGGGCAATCAGCCCCAGCATTTT. Translating gives CASSIRTGGNQPQHF.

The rearrangement uses TRBV6-6 and TRBJ2-3; 9 nucleotides line up with TRBD2. The trim removed 5 bases at V and 14 bases at J, leaving 8 bases unmatched. The CDR3 loop spans 12 amino acids. From germline, CDR1 is MNHNY and CDR2 SVGAGI (reference sequence). The DNA for the CDR3 is TGTGCCAGCAGTCCCCCTAGCGGGGTTCCGTATTTT. Amino acids: CASSPPSGVPYF.

V gene TRBV10-3 combines with J gene TRBJ1-2; the match to TRBD1 covers 8 bases. The J segment lost 6 bases and the V segment lost 0 bases, leaving 3 bases of the junction unmatched. The CDR3 is 14 amino acids. Germline V gives CDR1 ENHRY, CDR2 SYGVKD. CDR3 DNA: TGTGCCATCAGTGAGTCGACAGGGGACGATGGCTACACCTTC. Amino acid sequence: CAISESTGDDGYTF.

This chain joins TRBV6-5 and TRBJ1-2, with D possibly being TRBD1 (5 bases). Trimming stripped 6 bases from V and 0 bases from J, with 14 bases between. Germline V gives CDR1 MNHEY, CDR2 SVGAGI. The CDR3 has 15 residues. The CDR3 is CASSRSGKANYGYTF. In nucleotides, the CDR3 is TGTGCCAGCAGCCGTTCAGGGAAGGCTAACTATGGCTACACCTTC.

The gene calls are TRBV9 and TRBJ2-5, with TRBD1 matching over 7 bases. The junction had 6 bases not matched to a gene; V was cut back by 0 bases and J by 1 base. This CDR3 contains 16 residues. The germline gives CDR1 SGDLS, CDR2 YYNGEE. CDR3 in DNA: TGTGCCAGCAGCGTAGGTACAGGGGCGCGCCAAGAGACCCAGTACTTC. It translates to CASSVGTGARQETQYF. Drawing the rest from reference TRBV9 and TRBJ2-5, the complete variable domain is DSGVTQTPKHLITATGQRVTLRCSPRSGDLSVYWYQQSLDQGLQFLIQYYNGEERAKGNILERFSAQQFPDLHSELNLSSLELGDSALYFCASSVGTGARQETQYFGPGTRLLVL.

The V gene is TRBV3-1 (or the pseudogene TRBV3-2), the J gene TRBJ1-5; maybe TRBD1 (6 bases). The V and J ends lost 1 base and 6 bases respectively, with 7 bases between them. The CDR3 has 13 residues. The V gene's germline CDR1 is LGHDT and CDR2 YNNKEL (reference sequence). This CDR3 reads CASSQGGGQPQHF. CDR3 sequence (DNA): TGTGCCAGCAGCCAAGGAGGGGGTCAGCCCCAGCATTTT.

The chain joins TRBV18 to TRBJ2-5, with 9 positions matching TRBD1. CDR1 KGHSH and CDR2 LQKENI come from the germline V gene. This CDR3 has 14 residues. Trimming took 2 bases from V and 5 from J; bases not matched to a gene: 3. The CDR3 DNA follows: TGTGCCAGCTCACCAGTGGACAGGGGTGAGACCCAGTACTTC. Its protein product is CASSPVDRGETQYF.

This chain joins TRBV4-1 and TRBJ2-5; D uncertain. The CDR3 is 15 residues long. The germline V and J ends were trimmed by 4 bases and 1 base, with 13 bases remaining between them. Germline-derived CDR1 and CDR2 are MGHRA and YSYEKL. The CDR3 loop is CASSPGNRVQETQYF. The CDR3 DNA reads TGCGCCAGCAGCCCCGGAAACAGAGTCCAAGAGACCCAGTACTTC.

CDR3 DNA sequence: TGTGCCAGCAGTAGTCGACAGGGCCTAGGGGAAAAACTGTTTTTT. Translation: CASSSRQGLGEKLFF. The chain joins TRBV6-5 to TRBJ1-4; 7 bases align to TRBD1. Trimming at V came to 5 bases and at J to 8 bases, leaving 11 bases not matched to a gene. The CDR3 consists of 15 residues. Germline lookup yields CDR1 MNHEY and CDR2 SVGAGI.

The rearrangement uses TRBV27 and TRBJ1-2; no definite D call. From germline, CDR1 is MNHEY and CDR2 SMNVEV (reference sequence). This CDR3 region has 15 residues. V was shortened by 5 bases and J by 0 bases, with 13 bases between the two germline ends. The CDR3 DNA is TGTGCCAGCAGTCCAACCCTTACAGCTAACTATGGCTACACCTTC. Translation: CASSPTLTANYGYTF.

This clone has more than one count but fewer than ten. This chain joins TRBV30 and TRBJ1-1, with no clear D. Per the germline V gene, CDR1 is GTSNPN and CDR2 is SVGIG (reference sequence). The CDR3 is 13 residues long. Trimming pared 4 bases from V and 1 base from J, leaving 10 bases between. The CDR3 DNA reads TGTGCCTGGAACAAAATATCGAACACTGAAGCTTTCTTT. Protein sequence: CAWNKISNTEAFF. The full variable domain, completed using reference TRBV30 and TRBJ1-1, is SQTIHQWPATLVQPVGSPLSLECTVEGTSNPNLYWYRQAAGRGLQLLFYSVGIGQISSEVPQNLSASRPQDRQFILSSKKLLLSDSGFYLCAWNKISNTEAFFGQGTRLTVV.